Listed here are 9 T cell receptor beta chains from one sample, sequenced in a study of T cells in Graves' hyperthyroidism and ophthalmopathy. The TCR beta CDR3 regions underwent amplification using RNA transcripts as the source. RT-PCR in the first round (using the HTBI primer set) targeted the TCR CDR3. One entry per CDR3 protein results from TCRdb running MiXCR on the multiplex PCR reads. This sample yields 360,000 or so distinct CDR3 sequences, of which approximately 16% are seen a single time; roughly a fifth belongs to the top ten. Sequenced input: blood. Receptors were obtained from a woman aged 60-70 years with Graves' ophthalmopathy.

This clonotype was observed at least ten times. This sequence joins TRBV3-1 and TRBJ1-5; D is unclear. Looked up from germline, CDR1 is LGHDT and CDR2 is YNNKEL (reference sequence). The V end lost 0 bases, the J end lost 0 bases, and 6 bases lay between the germline ends. CDR3 length: 15 residues. The CDR3 sequence is CASSQDSYSNQPQHF. The CDR3 region has the DNA TGTGCCAGCAGCCAAGACAGCTATAGCAATCAGCCCCAGCATTTT.

Only a few counts were recorded for this clonotype. The CDR3 sequence: CASRPEEGLRYGYTF. The CDR3 DNA reads as TGTGCCAGCAGACCTGAGGAGGGATTACGCTATGGCTACACCTTC. The chain links TRBV12-3 or TRBV12-4 to TRBJ1-2; D gene unclear. Between the trimmed V and J ends, which lost 6 bases and 4 bases, there was a span of 18 bases. The length of the CDR3 is 15 residues.

This clonotype was counted ten times or more. The chain is built from TRBV7-3 and TRBJ2-3; D possibly uses TRBD1 or TRBD2 (6 bases each). CDR1 is SGHTA and CDR2 is FQGTGA in the germline V gene. This CDR3 is 15 amino acids long. With 5 bases removed from V and 2 bases from J, the gap between germline ends came to 14 bases. The CDR3, as DNA: TGTGCCAGCAGCAAACAGGGAGGACCCACAGATACGCAGTATTTT. Translating gives CASSKQGGPTDTQYF. Together with reference TRBV7-3 and TRBJ2-3, the CDR3 gives the full variable domain: GAGVSQTPSNKVTEKGKYVELRCDPISGHTALYWYRQSLGQGPEFLIYFQGTGAADDSGLPNDRFFAVRPEGSVSTLKIQRTERGDSAVYLCASSKQGGPTDTQYFGPGTRLTVL.

This clonotype was observed at least ten times. The V call is TRBV11-3, the J call TRBJ2-1, with D hard to call. The CDR3 contains 13 residues. Germline V gene lookup returns CDR1 SGHNT and CDR2 YENEEA. Trimming removed 1 base from V and 9 bases from J, with 10 bases in between. CDR3 region: CASSLGLGIEQFF. CDR3 DNA: TGTGCCAGCAGCTTAGGGTTGGGCATTGAGCAGTTCTTC.

The chain joins TRBV7-6 to TRBJ1-6; D might be TRBD1 (5 bases). V lost 5 bases, J lost 7 bases, and 12 bases lay in between. The germline gives CDR1 SGHVS, CDR2 FNYEAQ. The CDR3 loop spans 14 amino acids. CDR3 sequence: CASSPGRANSPLHF. Written as DNA, the CDR3 is TGTGCCAGCAGCCCCGGCAGGGCAAATTCACCCCTCCACTTT. Combining the CDR3 with reference TRBV7-6 and TRBJ1-6 gives the whole variable domain GAGVSQSPRYKVTKRGQDVALRCDPISGHVSLYWYRQALGQGPEFLTYFNYEAQQDKSGLPNDRFSAERPEGSISTLTIQRTEQRDSAMYRCASSPGRANSPLHFGNGTRLTVT.

The chain couples TRBV27 to TRBJ2-7; 12 bases match TRBD2. Germline CDR1 MNHEY, CDR2 SMNVEV (reference sequence). The trim removed 6 bases at V and 3 bases at J, leaving 18 bases unmatched. This CDR3 is 19 amino acids long. CDR3 nucleotides: TGTGCCAGCAGCCCGAGGGACAGGATACTAGCGGGGGGATTCTACGAGCAGTACTTC. It translates to CASSPRDRILAGGFYEQYF.

This clonotype was picked up a small number of times. J is TRBJ2-5 and V is TRBV9; 7 nucleotides line up with TRBD2. Germline V gene lookup returns CDR1 SGDLS and CDR2 YYNGEE. V dropped 0 bases and J dropped 7; count of bases not matched to a gene: 6. The CDR3 is made up of 14 amino acids. For the CDR3, the DNA is TGTGCCAGCAGCGTAGTTGGACTAGAAGGGACCCAGTACTTC. Translating it yields CASSVVGLEGTQYF.

This clonotype was recorded many times. The chain recombines TRBV18 with TRBJ2-3; no firm D call. The CDR3 length is 13 residues. V lost 0 bases to trimming and J lost 4 bases, with 5 bases between them. CDR1 KGHSH and CDR2 LQKENI come from the germline V gene. The CDR3 bases are TGTGCCAGCTCACCACCACCGGCAGATACGCAGTATTTT. This translates into CASSPPPADTQYF.

With respect to this clonotype: Its ends do not fully match the called genes, so a read error is possible. This chain joins TRBV6-1 and TRBJ1-1; 8 bases fit TRBD1. The CDR3 runs 15 residues. The germline CDR1 and CDR2 sequences are MNHNS and SASEGT. This CDR3 reads CASRETGGRGTEAFF. Written as DNA, the CDR3 is TGTGCCAGCAGAGAAACAGGGGGTAGGGGCACTGAAGCCTTCTTT.